Listed below are T cell receptor beta chains from one sample, sequenced in a study of a mutant IDH1 vaccine in newly diagnosed glioma. These receptors lack a known antigen. The method was immunoSEQ multiplex PCR; TCRdb's version includes in-frame clones alone and lacks a portion of them. The sample has fewer than 75,000 clones; approximately 84% are singletons. Here the sequenced sample was PBMCs, taken from a glioma patient whose treatment included an IDH1 peptide vaccine. The receptors come from a woman aged 45 to 65 with glioma. The CDR3 runs from the conserved cysteine through the conserved F or W. D genes are given only for firm matches. Clone size appears in some rows only: once, few, many, or a class for an expanded clone.

clone size: -; J gene: TRBJ2-5; D gene: TRBD1; V gene: TRBV7-2; CDR3 DNA: TGTGCCAGCAGCGCGACAGGGGGTGAGACCCAGTACTTC; CDR3 protein: CASSATGGETQYF
clone size: -; J gene: TRBJ1-4; D gene: TRBD1; V gene: TRBV6-6; CDR3 DNA: TGTGCCAGCAGGTCGGGGACAGACGAAAAACTGTTTTTT; CDR3 protein: CASRSGTDEKLFF
clone size: -; J gene: TRBJ1-6; D gene: TRBD1; V gene: TRBV5-6; CDR3 DNA: TGTGCCAGCAGCTTGGCCGGGACAGCCAGCTCCTATAATTCACCCCTCCACTTT; CDR3 protein: CASSLAGTASSYNSPLHF
clone size: once; J gene: TRBJ1-2; D gene: -; V gene: TRBV28; CDR3 DNA: TGTGCCAGCAGTTTCGACGGAAACTATGGCTACACCTTC; CDR3 protein: CASSFDGNYGYTF
clone size: -; J gene: TRBJ1-5; D gene: TRBD1; V gene: TRBV9; CDR3 DNA: TGTGCCAGCAGCGCAACCGGACAGGGAGGTCAGCCCCAGCATTTT; CDR3 protein: CASSATGQGGQPQHF
clone size: -; J gene: TRBJ2-7; D gene: -; V gene: TRBV7-9; CDR3 DNA: TGTGCCAGCAGCTTCCCGATGGGGACATACGAGCAGTACTTC; CDR3 protein: CASSFPMGTYEQYF
clone size: -; J gene: TRBJ2-1; D gene: -; V gene: TRBV20-1; CDR3 DNA: TGCAGTGCTAGAGGAAGCCATGAGCAGTTCTTC; CDR3 protein: CSARGSHEQFF
clone size: -; J gene: TRBJ1-5; D gene: TRBD1; V gene: TRBV4-3; CDR3 DNA: TGCGCCAGCAGCCAAGATCGGACAGGGGGGAATCAGCCCCAGCATTTT; CDR3 protein: CASSQDRTGGNQPQHF
clone size: -; J gene: TRBJ1-4; D gene: -; V gene: TRBV6-6; CDR3 DNA: TGTGCCAGCAGTTACCGGCGGGAAGATGAAAAACTGTTTTTT; CDR3 protein: CASSYRREDEKLFF
clone size: -; J gene: TRBJ2-7; D gene: -; V gene: TRBV5-1; CDR3 DNA: TGCGCCAGCAGCCCCCGGGACGGAGGGGAGCAGTACTTC; CDR3 protein: CASSPRDGGEQYF
clone size: -; J gene: TRBJ2-3; D gene: -; V gene: TRBV2; CDR3 DNA: TGTGCCAGCAGCCAGACAGATAGAACAGATACGCAGTATTTT; CDR3 protein: CASSQTDRTDTQYF
clone size: -; J gene: TRBJ2-2; D gene: -; V gene: TRBV7-8; CDR3 DNA: TGTGCCAGCAGCCGTTACACCGGGGAGCTGTTTTTT; CDR3 protein: CASSRYTGELFF
clone size: -; J gene: TRBJ1-1; D gene: -; V gene: TRBV7-9; CDR3 DNA: TGTGCCAGCAGCTCAGGTTACACTGAAGCTTTCTTT; CDR3 protein: CASSSGYTEAFF
clone size: -; J gene: TRBJ2-5; D gene: TRBD2; V gene: TRBV11-3; CDR3 DNA: TGTGCCAGCAGCCTCCAAACTAGCGGGGGTCAAGAGACCCAGTACTTC; CDR3 protein: CASSLQTSGGQETQYF
clone size: -; J gene: TRBJ2-7; D gene: -; V gene: TRBV27; CDR3 DNA: TGTGCCAGCAGCTCCCGCAGCAACTACGAGCAGTACTTC; CDR3 protein: CASSSRSNYEQYF
clone size: -; J gene: TRBJ2-7; D gene: TRBD1; V gene: TRBV4-3; CDR3 DNA: TGCGCCAGCAGCCCGGTGACAGGGAGTTCCTACGAGCAGTACTTC; CDR3 protein: CASSPVTGSSYEQYF
clone size: -; J gene: TRBJ1-5; D gene: TRBD1; V gene: TRBV9; CDR3 DNA: TGTGCCAGCGGCGGGACAGGGGGCAATCAGCCCCAGCATTTT; CDR3 protein: CASGGTGGNQPQHF
clone size: -; J gene: TRBJ2-7; D gene: -; V gene: TRBV4-3; CDR3 DNA: TGCGCCAGCAGCCAAGACTGGGTCGGCGAGCAGTACTTC; CDR3 protein: CASSQDWVGEQYF
clone size: few; J gene: TRBJ1-2; D gene: -; V gene: TRBV27; CDR3 DNA: TGTGCCAGCAGTTTACACTCTAAGGGGTATGGCTACACCTTC; CDR3 protein: CASSLHSKGYGYTF
clone size: once; J gene: TRBJ2-7; D gene: -; V gene: TRBV6-6; CDR3 DNA: TGTGCCAGCAGAACAGGGCTCGGGTTCTACGAGCAGTACTTC; CDR3 protein: CASRTGLGFYEQYF
clone size: -; J gene: TRBJ1-2; D gene: -; V gene: TRBV5-6; CDR3 DNA: TGTGCCAGCAGCCGGCGGGACACCTTATCCTATGGCTACACCTTC; CDR3 protein: CASSRRDTLSYGYTF
clone size: once; J gene: TRBJ1-1; D gene: -; V gene: TRBV6-6; CDR3 DNA: TGTGCCACCAGAAACCAGGGGACTACTGAAGCTTTCTTT; CDR3 protein: CATRNQGTTEAFF
clone size: -; J gene: TRBJ1-1; D gene: TRBD1; V gene: TRBV2; CDR3 DNA: TGTGCCAGCAGTGGGACAGGGAGGGGCACTGAAGCTTTCTTT; CDR3 protein: CASSGTGRGTEAFF
clone size: -; J gene: TRBJ1-4; D gene: -; V gene: TRBV6-1; CDR3 DNA: TGTGCCAGCACTCCCCTCCAGTCGGGTGAAAAACTGTTTTTT; CDR3 protein: CASTPLQSGEKLFF
clone size: -; J gene: TRBJ2-2; D gene: -; V gene: TRBV28; CDR3 DNA: TGTGCCAGCAACACGGAGGGGAACACCGGGGAGCTGTTTTTT; CDR3 protein: CASNTEGNTGELFF
clone size: -; J gene: TRBJ1-1; D gene: -; V gene: TRBV29-1; CDR3 DNA: TGCAGCGGCGCGGGGGGGTACACTGAAGCTTTCTTT; CDR3 protein: CSGAGGYTEAFF
clone size: -; J gene: TRBJ1-1; D gene: -; V gene: TRBV2; CDR3 DNA: TGTGCCACCGGGGCAGATTCCCCTATGAACACTGAAGCTTTCTTT; CDR3 protein: CATGADSPMNTEAFF
clone size: -; J gene: TRBJ2-6; D gene: TRBD1; V gene: TRBV19; CDR3 DNA: TGTGCCAGTACCCTGAGCGGGACAGGGAGACTCTCTGGGGCCAACGTCCTGACTTTC; CDR3 protein: CASTLSGTGRLSGANVLTF
clone size: -; J gene: TRBJ1-2; D gene: TRBD1; V gene: TRBV11-2; CDR3 DNA: TGTGCCAGCAGCGCGGGACAGAGCTATGGCTACACCTTC; CDR3 protein: CASSAGQSYGYTF
clone size: -; J gene: TRBJ2-3; D gene: -; V gene: TRBV28; CDR3 DNA: TGTGCCAGCAGTGACAGCCTAGATACGCAGTATTTT; CDR3 protein: CASSDSLDTQYF
clone size: few; J gene: TRBJ1-5; D gene: -; V gene: TRBV7-9; CDR3 DNA: TGTGCCAGCAGCCCGATGGGAGGGACCAATCAGCCCCAGCATTTT; CDR3 protein: CASSPMGGTNQPQHF
clone size: -; J gene: TRBJ2-7; D gene: -; V gene: TRBV14; CDR3 DNA: TGTGCCAGCAGCCACTCCCACAACGAGCAGTACTTC; CDR3 protein: CASSHSHNEQYF